This T cell receptor beta chain originates from a study of control samples from healthy donors and cancer patients. Clones were read by immunoSEQ multiplex PCR, and TCRdb kept only the in-frame ones, dropping some. Of approximately 87,000 clones detected, 90% to 95% appear once; the ten largest clones hold 15% to 20%. The germline gives CDR1 ENHRY, CDR2 SYGVKD. CDR3 size: 19 residues. The V gene end was trimmed by 10 bases and the J gene end by 6 bases; junction bases not matched to a gene: 22. The sequence was obtained from a man aged 45-65 years in good health. The rearrangement links TRBV10-3 to TRBJ1-6; 9 nucleotides line up with TRBD1. The sequenced sample was blood. The CDR3: CATSPADRGMLKGNSPLHF. In DNA form, the CDR3 reads TGTGCCACCTCCCCTGCGGACAGGGGTATGTTGAAGGGTAATTCACCCCTCCACTTT.